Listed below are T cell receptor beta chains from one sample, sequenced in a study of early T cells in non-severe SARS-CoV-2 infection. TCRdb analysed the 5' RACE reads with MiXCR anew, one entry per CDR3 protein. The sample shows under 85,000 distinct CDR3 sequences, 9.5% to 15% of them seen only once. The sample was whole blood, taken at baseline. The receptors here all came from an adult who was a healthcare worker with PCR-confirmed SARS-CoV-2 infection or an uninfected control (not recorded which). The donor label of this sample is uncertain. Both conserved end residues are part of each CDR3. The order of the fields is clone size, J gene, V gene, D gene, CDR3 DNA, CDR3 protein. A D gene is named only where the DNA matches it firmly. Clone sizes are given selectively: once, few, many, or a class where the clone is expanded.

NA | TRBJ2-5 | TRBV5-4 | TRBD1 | TGTGCCAGCAGCTTAGGGACAGGGGAAGAGACCCAGTACTTC | CASSLGTGEETQYF
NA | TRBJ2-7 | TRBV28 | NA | TGTGCCAGCAGTTTGGATCCGCAGGGGCCGCTCTCCTACGAGCAGTACTTC | CASSLDPQGPLSYEQYF
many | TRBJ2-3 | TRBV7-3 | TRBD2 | TGTGCCAGCAGCTTAACATGGCGGACTAGCGGACGCACAGATACGCAGTATTTT | CASSLTWRTSGRTDTQYF
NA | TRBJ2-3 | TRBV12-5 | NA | TGTGCTAGTGGTTTGGTACCGGTAGATACGCAGTATTTT | CASGLVPVDTQYF
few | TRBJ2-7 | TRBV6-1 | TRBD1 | TGTGCCAGCAGTCTAAGGGACAGTACCTACGAGCAGTACTTC | CASSLRDSTYEQYF
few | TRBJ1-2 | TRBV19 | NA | TGTGCCAGTACCTGGGACGGCCATGGCTACACCTTC | CASTWDGHGYTF
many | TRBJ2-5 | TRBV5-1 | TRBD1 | TGCGCCAGCAGCGGACAGGGATCGGAGACCCAGTACTTC | CASSGQGSETQYF
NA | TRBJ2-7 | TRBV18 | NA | TGTGCCAGCTCACCAAGCAGCCTGGGGAGCTCCTACGAGCAGTACTTC | CASSPSSLGSSYEQYF
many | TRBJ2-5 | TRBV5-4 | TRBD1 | TGTGCCAGCAGCTCAACCACGGGACAGGACCAAGAGACCCAGTACTTC | CASSSTTGQDQETQYF
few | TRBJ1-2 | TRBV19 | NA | TGTGCCGCCTCCGGGACCCGGAAAGGCTACACCTTC | CAASGTRKGYTF
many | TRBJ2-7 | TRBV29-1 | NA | TGCAGCGTTGAACCCCAGGGGAGCGGCGAGCAGTACTTC | CSVEPQGSGEQYF